These T cell receptor beta chains were read from a single sample in a study of T cell responses to AZD1222 COVID-19 vaccine. Clones were sequenced by immunoSEQ multiplex PCR, and TCRdb holds only the in-frame ones, with some missing. The repertoire has about 160,000 clones, 90% of them found once; the top ten carry approximately 1.4%. The sequencing used peripheral blood, collected on day 0 of AZD1222 vaccination. Receptors were obtained from an adult in good health. Both conserved end residues are part of each CDR3. A D gene is named only where the DNA matches it firmly. Size tells how often a clone was seen (once, few, many) or the class of an expanded clone, and some rows leave it out.

>TRBD2|TRBJ2-5|TRBV6-5|.
TGTGCCAGCAGTTACACCAGCGGGGGGCATGAGACCCAGTACTTC
CASSYTSGGHETQYF
>.|TRBJ1-2|TRBV14|few
TGTGCCAGCAGCCAAAGTACTGTGGGGCCTAACTATGGCTACACCTTC
CASSQSTVGPNYGYTF
>.|TRBJ2-2|TRBV4-1|.
TGCGCCAGCAGCCAAGGGGACAGGGAGCTGTTTTTT
CASSQGDRELFF
>.|TRBJ1-3|TRBV24-1|.
TGTGCCACCAGTGATCCACTTGGAAACACCATATATTTT
CATSDPLGNTIYF
>.|TRBJ2-3|TRBV4-3|.
TGCGCCAGCAACCCCGGGGGGGGACAGAAAACTAGCACAGATACGCAGTATTTT
CASNPGGGQKTSTDTQYF
>TRBD1|TRBJ1-2|TRBV24-1|.
TGTGCCACCAGTGTCGGCAGGGGGAGTAACTATGGCTACACCTTC
CATSVGRGSNYGYTF
>.|TRBJ1-1|TRBV3-1/TRBV3-2|.
TGTGCCAGCAGCCCTCATCCCCAGGGGACTGAAGCTTTCTTT
CASSPHPQGTEAFF
>.|TRBJ2-3|TRBV7-2|.
TGTGCCAGCAGCTTAGGGGGCGGATTCACAGATACGCAGTATTTT
CASSLGGGFTDTQYF
>.|TRBJ1-2|TRBV19|.
TGTGCCAGTAGTCCTGACAGGTCGTACGGCTACACCTTC
CASSPDRSYGYTF
>TRBD1|TRBJ1-1|TRBV24-1|.
TGTGCCACCAGTGGACAGGGGATGAACACTGAAGCTTTCTTT
CATSGQGMNTEAFF
>.|TRBJ1-2|TRBV6-5|.
TGTGCCAGCAGCACTACAGGGTATGATGGCTACACCTTC
CASSTTGYDGYTF
>.|TRBJ1-2|TRBV5-1|.
TGCGCCAGCAGATCAGAGGGTTTAAACTATGGCTACACCTTC
CASRSEGLNYGYTF
>.|TRBJ2-4|TRBV10-2|.
TGCGCCAGCGGGCCCCGAGGGGCCAAAAACATTCAGTACTTC
CASGPRGAKNIQYF
>.|TRBJ2-7|TRBV5-1|.
TGCGCCAGCAGCTTGGCCGAGCAGGGGTTTTCCTACGAGCAGTACTTC
CASSLAEQGFSYEQYF
>.|TRBJ1-1|TRBV9|.
TGTGCCAGCAGCCCCCAAGTGGGCAACACTGAAGCTTTCTTT
CASSPQVGNTEAFF
>.|TRBJ2-2|TRBV19|.
TGTGCCAGTAGTATTCGGCAGGGTTATCGTCACACCGGGGAGCTGTTTTTT
CASSIRQGYRHTGELFF
>.|TRBJ1-1|TRBV11-3|few
TGTGCCAGCAGCTCCGACGGGGGGGACACTGAAGCTTTCTTT
CASSSDGGDTEAFF
>TRBD1|TRBJ1-5|TRBV7-2|.
TGTGCCAGCAGCTTGTCAGGGGGCGGCAATCAGCCCCAGCATTTT
CASSLSGGGNQPQHF
>TRBD2|TRBJ2-7|TRBV11-2|.
TGTGCCAGCAGCCGTATAGCGGGGCTATACGAGCAGTACTTC
CASSRIAGLYEQYF
>.|TRBJ1-1|TRBV7-9|.
TGTGCCAGCGCCGTGGGGGTCTCTGAAGCTTTCTTT
CASAVGVSEAFF